The 25 T cell receptor beta chains presented below share a single source sample, sequenced in a study of human T cells and chemical hapten exposure. Time point reported: patch test 3, about 24 weeks after DPC sensitization. The treatment here: therapeutic diphenylcyclopropenone sensitization with weekly scalp DPC. Unfractionated whole blood yielded the extracted total RNA. TCRdb fed the RACE reads into MiXCR, producing one record per CDR3 protein. The repertoire holds fewer than 50,000 distinct CDR3 sequences, with 9% to 9.5% as singletons. Sequences were derived from whole blood, sampled in connection with sensitization to the hapten diphenylcyclopropenone (DPC). Source of these receptors: a man aged 45-65 years with alopecia areata. Some clones in this sample may be carry-over from other donors' samples.

This clonotype was counted many times. The chain links TRBV4-1 to TRBJ1-6; D gene unclear. This CDR3 comprises 16 residues. CDR1 and CDR2 from the germline V gene are MGHRA and YSYEKL. Trimming took 1 base from V and 7 from J, leaving 14 bases between them. The CDR3 DNA is TGCGCCAGCAGCCAAGTTGAAGGGTTTACGAATTCACCCCTCCACTTT. Its translation is CASSQVEGFTNSPLHF.

This chain connects TRBV15 to TRBJ1-2; 12 bases are shared with TRBD1. With V trimmed by 1 base and J by 5 bases, 5 bases remained unmatched. Per germline, CDR1 LNHNV and CDR2 YYDKDF (reference sequence). The CDR3 runs to 16 residues. CDR3: CATSRATGQGAYGYTF. CDR3 in DNA: TGTGCCACCAGCAGAGCGACGGGACAGGGGGCGTATGGCTACACCTTC.

This clonotype was recorded a few times. This chain connects TRBV11-2 to TRBJ2-7, with D perhaps TRBD2 (6 bases). CDR3 size: 14 residues. V was shortened by 5 bases and J by 7 bases, with 18 bases between the two germline ends. CDR1 is SGHAT, CDR2 FQNNGV, per germline. Written as DNA, the CDR3 is TGTGCCAGCAGCCCCGATGGGGGGTCGGGGGAGCAGTACTTC. Its translation is CASSPDGGSGEQYF. Based on the CDR3 plus reference TRBV11-2 and TRBJ2-7, the full variable domain is EAGVAQSPRYKIIEKRQSVAFWCNPISGHATLYWYQQILGQGPKLLIQFQNNGVVDDSQLPKDRFSAERLKGVDSTLKIQPAKLEDSAVYLCASSPDGGSGEQYFGPGTRLTVT.

The J gene is TRBJ2-7, the V gene TRBV7-9, with TRBD1 matching 7 bases. The CDR3 spans 13 residues. Looked up from germline, CDR1 is SEHNR and CDR2 is FQNEAQ (reference sequence). Trimming removed 5 bases from V and 3 bases from J; junction bases left unmatched: 4. The CDR3 is CASSTRDSYEQYF. CDR3 in DNA: TGTGCCAGCAGCACCCGGGACAGCTACGAGCAGTACTTC.

This clonotype was found a few times. This sequence joins TRBV29-1 and TRBJ2-7, with TRBD1 identical over 7 bases. Germline CDR1 SQVTM, CDR2 ANQGSEA. The J segment lost 3 bases and the V segment lost 7 bases, leaving 6 bases of the junction unmatched. The CDR3 runs 12 residues. This CDR3 reads CSAQGVLYEQYF. The CDR3 region has the DNA TGCAGCGCCCAGGGGGTCCTCTACGAGCAGTACTTC.

This clonotype appeared many times. J is TRBJ2-3 and V is TRBV19; 8 positions agree with TRBD2. Per the germline V gene, CDR1 is LNHDA and CDR2 is SQIVND (reference sequence). The CDR3 spans 13 residues. Trimming took 7 bases from V and 5 from J; bases not matched to a gene: 5. This CDR3 reads CASKSGSRDTQYF. The DNA for the CDR3 is TGTGCCAGTAAGAGCGGGAGTAGAGATACGCAGTATTTT.

The rearrangement links TRBV29-1 to TRBJ2-3, with D unresolved. CDR1 SQVTM and CDR2 ANQGSEA come from the germline V gene. This CDR3 contains 12 residues. V lost 3 bases, J lost 0 bases, and 4 bases lay in between. Here the CDR3 reads CSVDSSTDTQYF. The CDR3 DNA reads TGCAGCGTTGACTCTAGCACAGATACGCAGTATTTT.

The chain couples TRBV7-2 to TRBJ2-1; perhaps D is TRBD1 or TRBD2 (5 bases each). The V gene lost 4 bases and the J gene lost 6 bases, with 19 bases spanning the gap. Germline V lookup: CDR1 SGHTA, CDR2 FQGNSA. This CDR3 has 16 amino acids. The CDR3: CASSWDRPKISNEQFF. CDR3 in DNA: TGTGCCAGCAGCTGGGACCGGCCCAAAATAAGCAATGAGCAGTTCTTC.

The J gene is TRBJ2-1, the V gene TRBV12-5; D possibly corresponds to TRBD1 (5 bases). Germline V gene lookup returns CDR1 LGHNT and CDR2 FRNRAP. V was cut by 7 bases and J by 7 bases, with 20 bases left in between. This CDR3 contains 15 residues. CDR3 region: CASVFGASQGNEQFF. The CDR3 nucleotides read TGTGCTAGTGTCTTTGGCGCATCCCAGGGAAATGAGCAGTTCTTC.

The CDR3 sequence is CSAPTGGSYNSPLHF. CDR3 DNA: TGCAGTGCTCCTACAGGGGGCTCCTATAATTCACCCCTCCACTTT. The chain is built from TRBV20-1 and TRBJ1-6; 8 bases map to TRBD1. The ends lost 5 bases at V and 0 bases at J; junction bases unmatched: 3. The CDR3 covers 15 residues. Germline CDR1 and CDR2: DFQATT and SNEGSKA (reference sequence).

V is TRBV20-1 and J is TRBJ2-2, with 8 bases identical to TRBD2. With 3 bases clipped from V and 3 bases from J, the junction kept 3 bases outside the gene matches. Germline CDR1 DFQATT, CDR2 SNEGSKA (reference sequence). The CDR3 extends over 14 amino acids. CDR3 DNA sequence: TGCAGTGCTAGCCCTAGCGGGTACACCGGGGAGCTGTTTTTT. Translation: CSASPSGYTGELFF.

The table lists this clonotype with many counts. V usage is TRBV7-8 and J usage is TRBJ1-5; D gene unclear. The CDR3 has 14 residues. Trimming removed 1 base from V and 3 bases from J, with 7 bases in between. Germline V gene sequence: CDR1 SGHVS, CDR2 FQNEAQ. The CDR3 nucleotides read TGTGCCAGCAGCTTAGACCCAGACAATCAGCCCCAGCATTTT. Its protein product is CASSLDPDNQPQHF.

This clonotype appeared many times. The chain uses TRBV12-3 or TRBV12-4 and TRBJ2-5; no reliable D call. The CDR3 has 12 residues. The germline V and J ends were trimmed by 6 bases and 5 bases, with 10 bases remaining between them. CDR3 in amino acids: CASRMTGETQYF. CDR3 nucleotides: TGTGCCAGCAGGATGACCGGGGAGACCCAGTACTTC.

This clonotype is medium-sized in the sample. V gene TRBV12-3 or TRBV12-4 combines with J gene TRBJ1-5, with D unclear. This CDR3 comprises 15 residues. Trimming shortened V by 5 bases and J by 2 bases, and 13 bases separated the two germline ends. Here the CDR3 DNA reads TGTGCCAGCAGTCCAAAGGGTATCGGCAATCAGCCCCAGCATTTT. Residues: CASSPKGIGNQPQHF.

This clonotype was seen repeatedly, ten times or more. This chain uses TRBV10-3 with TRBJ1-1, with a weak D call TRBD1 (5 bases). Trimming pared 3 bases from V and 3 bases from J, leaving 14 bases between. The germline V gene encodes CDR1 ENHRY and CDR2 SYGVKD. The CDR3 has 15 residues. The CDR3 region is CAISERMGPYTEAFF. DNA for the CDR3: TGTGCCATCAGTGAAAGAATGGGGCCGTACACTGAAGCTTTCTTT.

This clonotype was detected only a few times. This sequence joins TRBV7-9 and TRBJ2-1, with D perhaps matching TRBD2 (5 bases). Germline V gene sequence: CDR1 SEHNR, CDR2 FQNEAQ (reference sequence). The V end lost 3 bases, the J end lost 8 bases, and 14 bases lay between the germline ends. The CDR3 sequence is 14 residues long. Written as DNA, the CDR3 is TGTGCCAGCAGCTTCCGTAGCCAGAGGGATGAGCAGTTCTTC. Its translation: CASSFRSQRDEQFF.

J is TRBJ2-2 and V is TRBV19; D unresolved. This CDR3 spans 14 amino acids. V was cut by 3 bases and J by 1 base, with 6 bases left in between. Germline CDR1 LNHDA, CDR2 SQIVND (reference sequence). The CDR3 reads CASSMPGNTGELFF. CDR3 nucleotide sequence: TGTGCCAGTAGTATGCCCGGGAACACCGGGGAGCTGTTTTTT. Supplemented by reference TRBV19 and TRBJ2-2, the full variable domain reads DGGITQSPKYLFRKEGQNVTLSCEQNLNHDAMYWYRQDPGQGLRLIYYSQIVNDFQKGDIAEGYSVSREKKESFPLTVTSAQKNPTAFYLCASSMPGNTGELFFGEGSRLTVL.

This clonotype has ten or more counts. V is TRBV6-6 and J is TRBJ2-6, with D tentatively TRBD1 (6 bases). Looked up from germline, CDR1 is MNHNY and CDR2 is SVGAGI (reference sequence). The CDR3 extends over 19 amino acids. Trimming removed 0 bases at V and 0 bases at J, with 15 bases between. The CDR3 region has the DNA TGTGCCAGCAGTTACTCGGCAGGGGCTCTTGCCTCTGGGGCCAACGTCCTGACTTTC. The encoded protein is CASSYSAGALASGANVLTF.

This clonotype has just a few counts. J is TRBJ2-7 and V is TRBV6-2 or TRBV6-3; 9 bases align to TRBD1. CDR3 length: 15 residues. The V gene's germline CDR1 is MNHEY and CDR2 SVGEGT. The V gene end was trimmed by 4 bases and the J gene end by 3 bases; junction bases not matched to a gene: 7. This CDR3 is CASSSPGQGGYEQYF. The CDR3 DNA sequence: TGTGCCAGCAGTTCCCCGGGACAGGGAGGCTACGAGCAGTACTTC.

This chain uses TRBV7-2 with TRBJ2-3; unclear D gene. The germline CDR1 and CDR2 sequences are SGHTA and FQGNSA. V was clipped by 3 bases and J by 4 bases, with 14 bases between them. There are 15 residues in the CDR3. The CDR3 sequence: CASSLGYSSPDTQYF. CDR3 coding DNA: TGTGCCAGCAGCTTGGGCTATTCCTCCCCAGATACGCAGTATTTT. The entire variable domain, with the rest obtained from reference TRBV7-2 and TRBJ2-3, is as follows: GAGVSQSPSNKVTEKGKDVELRCDPISGHTALYWYRQSLGQGLEFLIYFQGNSAPDKSGLPSDRFSAERTGGSVSTLTIQRTQQEDSAVYLCASSLGYSSPDTQYFGPGTRLTVL.

The table lists this clonotype with many counts. V gene TRBV12-3 or TRBV12-4 combines with J gene TRBJ1-3; D remains ambiguous. The CDR3 consists of 11 residues. The germline V and J ends were trimmed by 3 bases and 6 bases, with 3 bases remaining between them. The CDR3 reads CASSFANTIYF. DNA of the CDR3: TGTGCCAGCAGTTTTGCAAACACCATATATTTT.

This clonotype was found many times. The chain links TRBV4-1 to TRBJ2-7; D unresolved. CDR1 is MGHRA and CDR2 is YSYEKL in the germline V gene. V lost 0 bases and J lost 2, with 8 bases in between. This CDR3 is 14 amino acids long. The CDR3 spells CASSQDRATYEQYF. In DNA, the CDR3 is TGCGCCAGCAGCCAAGATAGGGCAACCTACGAGCAGTACTTC.

This clonotype has a count of ten or more. The V and J genes are TRBV18 and TRBJ2-1; 7 nucleotides match TRBD1. Germline CDR1 and CDR2: KGHSH and LQKENI. This CDR3 is built from 15 residues. The V gene end was trimmed by 3 bases and the J gene end by 5 bases; junction bases not matched to a gene: 7. CDR3 DNA: TGTGCCAGCTCACCCTTCGACAGGGTAGACAATGAGCAGTTCTTC. This encodes CASSPFDRVDNEQFF.

The chain combines TRBV5-1 with TRBJ1-1; 8 bases are shared with TRBD1. Germline V gene data show CDR1 as SGHRS and CDR2 as YFSETQ. The CDR3 totals 14 residues. V shed 0 bases, J shed 3 bases, and the junction held 1 base outside the gene matches. CDR3 residues: CASSLDRGDTEAFF. CDR3 sequence (DNA): TGCGCCAGCAGCTTGGACAGGGGGGACACTGAAGCTTTCTTT.

This clonotype was seen many times. This chain joins TRBV20-1 and TRBJ2-4; the D is unclear. CDR3 size: 15 residues. Germline CDR1 is DFQATT and CDR2 is SNEGSKA (reference sequence). Deletions cut 5 bases from V and 3 bases from J, with 17 bases between. Here the CDR3 DNA reads TGCAGTGCTCACTCGCAAGTTCGCGGCAAAAACATTCAGTACTTC. Its protein product is CSAHSQVRGKNIQYF.